The next 22 T cell receptor beta chains were all read from a single sample in a study of shared clonotypes between healthy human individuals. Assay used: immunoSEQ multiplex PCR; TCRdb lists only in-frame clones, some missing. In the table there are 2 million to 2.5 million clones, nearly 97% of which are singletons. The sample was naive CD4+ T cells sorted from blood. Documented subset: CD45RA+ positively selected. The origin of the receptors is a man younger than 35 in good health.

The CDR3 sequence is CASKILADLTDTQYF. The CDR3 DNA reads TGTGCCAGCAAAATACTAGCGGATCTCACAGATACGCAGTATTTT. The rearrangement uses TRBV6-5 and TRBJ2-3, with 8 bases identical to TRBD2. Per the germline V gene, CDR1 is MNHEY and CDR2 is SVGAGI. The trim removed 7 bases at V and 2 bases at J, leaving 8 bases unmatched. The CDR3 totals 15 residues.

The chain joins TRBV5-1 to TRBJ1-2, with 7 bases fitting TRBD1. V was pared by 4 bases and J by 2 bases, with 5 bases of the junction left unmatched. The CDR3 length is 14 residues. The germline gives CDR1 SGHRS, CDR2 YFSETQ. The CDR3 sequence: CASSTTGTNYGYTF. For the CDR3, the DNA is TGCGCCAGCAGCACGACAGGGACGAACTATGGCTACACCTTC.

V usage is TRBV19 and J usage is TRBJ2-7; 9 bases are a match to TRBD2. Germline trimming cut 1 base from V and 5 bases from J; bases unmatched to any gene: 15. This CDR3 spans 18 amino acids. Germline V gene lookup returns CDR1 LNHDA and CDR2 SQIVND (reference sequence). For the CDR3, the DNA is TGTGCCAGTAGTATAGTAGGGCAGTCAGCGGGAGGAGGCCACGAGCAGTACTTC. It codes for CASSIVGQSAGGGHEQYF.

The V gene is TRBV27, the J gene TRBJ2-6, with 10 nucleotides matching TRBD1. This CDR3 is 18 amino acids long. V was clipped by 5 bases and J by 2 bases; unmatched bases: 9. Germline loops: CDR1 MNHEY, CDR2 SMNVEV (reference sequence). This CDR3 is CASSPRQGAIAGANVLTF. The CDR3 DNA is TGTGCCAGCAGTCCCCGACAGGGGGCTATTGCTGGGGCCAACGTCCTGACTTTC.

The V and J genes are TRBV7-6 and TRBJ1-4, with TRBD1 as a possible D gene (6 bases). Trimming removed 3 bases from V and 7 bases from J, with 15 bases in between. The CDR3 totals 15 residues. Germline-derived CDR1 and CDR2 are SGHVS and FNYEAQ. CDR3 in DNA: TGTGCCAGCAGCTTCGGGACATTGGTTTCTGAAAAACTGTTTTTT. It is translated as CASSFGTLVSEKLFF.

The chain uses TRBV28 and TRBJ1-1; D might be TRBD1 (5 bases). The germline V gene encodes CDR1 MDHEN and CDR2 SYDVKM. This CDR3 region has 15 residues. Trimming cost V 7 bases and J 1 base, with 16 bases left between them. CDR3 protein: CASTEFRVGNTEAFF. The CDR3 nucleotides are TGTGCCAGCACCGAATTCAGGGTTGGGAACACTGAAGCTTTCTTT. Combining the CDR3 with reference TRBV28 and TRBJ1-1 gives the whole variable domain DVKVTQSSRYLVKRTGEKVFLECVQDMDHENMFWYRQDPGLGLRLIYFSYDVKMKEKGDIPEGYSVSREKKERFSLILESASTNQTSMYLCASTEFRVGNTEAFFGQGTRLTVV.

This chain links TRBV11-2 with TRBJ2-7; 12 bases line up with TRBD2. Germline V gene sequence: CDR1 SGHAT, CDR2 FQNNGV. Trimming removed 5 bases from V and 0 bases from J; junction bases left unmatched: 5. The CDR3 totals 16 residues. The CDR3 DNA reads TGTGCCAGCAGCGTCACTAGCGGGGGGAGCTCCTACGAGCAGTACTTC. This encodes CASSVTSGGSSYEQYF.

The rearrangement uses TRBV6-6 and TRBJ2-3; D unresolved. V dropped 4 bases and J dropped 5 bases, with 10 bases sitting between them. This CDR3 comprises 13 residues. Germline V lookup: CDR1 MNHNY, CDR2 SVGAGI (reference sequence). The CDR3 spells CASSLPPVDTQYF. DNA for the CDR3: TGTGCCAGCAGTTTACCGCCGGTAGATACGCAGTATTTT.

This chain links TRBV7-2 with TRBJ2-2, with 7 bases aligning to TRBD1. The CDR3 covers 14 residues. Germline V gives CDR1 SGHTA, CDR2 FQGNSA. Unmatched junction bases numbered 6, after V lost 5 bases and J lost 6 bases. For the CDR3, the DNA is TGTGCCAGCAGCCCGGACAGGACCGCCGGGGAGCTGTTTTTT. Amino acids: CASSPDRTAGELFF. The entire variable domain, with the rest obtained from reference TRBV7-2 and TRBJ2-2, is as follows: GAGVSQSPSNKVTEKGKDVELRCDPISGHTALYWYRQSLGQGLEFLIYFQGNSAPDKSGLPSDRFSAERTGGSVSTLTIQRTQQEDSAVYLCASSPDRTAGELFFGEGSRLTVL.

The V call is TRBV7-2, the J call TRBJ2-2; 9 nucleotides align to TRBD1. Per the germline V gene, CDR1 is SGHTA and CDR2 is FQGNSA. Trimming cost V 5 bases and J 0 bases; bases outside gene matches: 1. The CDR3 is made up of 15 amino acids. The CDR3 region has the DNA TGTGCCAGCAGCACAGGGGGCGCGAACACCGGGGAGCTGTTTTTT. This encodes CASSTGGANTGELFF.

V is TRBV4-3 and J is TRBJ2-3, with D perhaps being TRBD1 or TRBD2 (5 bases each). CDR3 length: 16 residues. Between the trimmed V and J ends, which lost 0 bases and 3 bases, there was a span of 13 bases. CDR1 is LGHNA, CDR2 YSLEER, per germline. The CDR3 region has the DNA TGCGCCAGCAGCCAAGATACCGGGACCGCAACAGATACGCAGTATTTT. Translated: CASSQDTGTATDTQYF.

Comments on this clone: Different DNA sequences within this sample yield the same CDR3. Here the CDR3 DNA reads TGTGCCAGCAGTTTATGGGGAGATGGCTACACCTTC. Residues: CASSLWGDGYTF. This chain connects TRBV28 to TRBJ1-2; no firm D call. From germline, CDR1 is MDHEN and CDR2 SYDVKM. Deletions cut 0 bases from V and 6 bases from J, with 5 bases between. This CDR3 comprises 12 residues.

J is TRBJ2-7 and V is TRBV10-3; D is ambiguous. V was clipped by 6 bases and J by 2 bases, with 8 bases between them. The CDR3 contains 12 residues. Germline-derived CDR1 and CDR2 are ENHRY and SYGVKD. CDR3 loop: CAIRRDTYEQYF. Written as DNA, the CDR3 is TGTGCCATCAGGAGAGACACCTACGAGCAGTACTTC.

The chain carries TRBV4-3 and TRBJ2-1, with 12 bases identical to TRBD2. Germline CDR1 and CDR2: LGHNA and YSLEER. The CDR3 covers 17 residues. With V trimmed by 0 bases and J by 3 bases, 3 bases remained unmatched. CDR3 protein: CASSQETSGSLYNEQFF. CDR3 nucleotide sequence: TGCGCCAGCAGCCAAGAGACTAGCGGGAGTCTCTACAATGAGCAGTTCTTC.

The chain employs TRBV28 and TRBJ2-7, with 9 bases that match TRBD1. The CDR3 sequence is 13 residues long. V lost 6 bases, J lost 13 bases, and 13 bases stayed unmatched. Per germline, CDR1 MDHEN and CDR2 SYDVKM. The CDR3 is CASRLTGTGPVYF. The CDR3 DNA is TGTGCCAGCAGGCTTACCGGGACAGGGCCCGTCTACTTC.

CDR3 nucleotides: TGCGCCAGCAGCTTGGCCTCCAAGCCCACAGATACGCAGTATTTT. It translates to CASSLASKPTDTQYF. The chain uses TRBV5-1 and TRBJ2-3, with unresolved D. The V end lost 0 bases, the J end lost 2 bases, and 10 bases lay between the germline ends. There are 15 residues in the CDR3. Germline loops: CDR1 SGHRS, CDR2 YFSETQ.

Details on this clone: The sample has other DNA sequences that encode this CDR3 too. The rearrangement uses TRBV10-3 and TRBJ1-1; 8 bases align to TRBD1. CDR3 length: 14 amino acids. Trimming at V came to 6 bases and at J to 1 base, leaving 4 bases not matched to a gene. The germline V gene encodes CDR1 ENHRY and CDR2 SYGVKD. CDR3 protein: CAISQGQGNTEAFF. The CDR3, as DNA: TGTGCCATCAGCCAAGGACAGGGGAACACTGAAGCTTTCTTT.

The J gene is TRBJ2-2, the V gene TRBV18; unclear D gene. The CDR3 consists of 16 residues. V was pared by 6 bases and J by 0 bases, with 14 bases between. Germline-derived CDR1 and CDR2 are KGHSH and LQKENI. The CDR3 nucleotides are TGTGCCAGCTCCCCCCAGTCGGCACCGAACACCGGGGAGCTGTTTTTT. Protein product: CASSPQSAPNTGELFF.

Comment on this clone: Other DNA sequences of this sample code for an identical CDR3. V usage is TRBV5-1 and J usage is TRBJ2-3; 8 nucleotides line up with TRBD2. V was pared by 1 base and J by 6 bases, with 4 bases of the junction left unmatched. The germline CDR1 and CDR2 sequences are SGHRS and YFSETQ. The CDR3 spans 14 residues. The chain's CDR3 is CASSLTSGGDTQYF. The CDR3 bases are TGCGCCAGCAGCTTGACTAGCGGAGGGGATACGCAGTATTTT.

The J gene is TRBJ2-7, the V gene TRBV6-5, with D unclear. V lost 0 bases to trimming and J lost 6 bases, with 12 bases between them. In germline, CDR1 is MNHEY, CDR2 SVGAGI. This CDR3 is 14 amino acids long. The CDR3 sequence: CASSYSIGFGEQYF. The DNA for the CDR3 is TGTGCCAGCAGTTACTCGATAGGGTTTGGCGAGCAGTACTTC.

This chain uses TRBV5-1 with TRBJ2-3, with D uncertain. The germline V and J ends were trimmed by 7 bases and 2 bases, with 17 bases remaining between them. Germline V lookup: CDR1 SGHRS, CDR2 YFSETQ. This CDR3 spans 15 amino acids. The CDR3 is CASLYSSGPTDTQYF. Here the CDR3 DNA reads TGCGCCAGCCTTTACAGCTCAGGCCCCACAGATACGCAGTATTTT. The full variable domain, its missing parts supplied by reference TRBV5-1 and TRBJ2-3, is KAGVTQTPRYLIKTRGQQVTLSCSPISGHRSVSWYQQTPGQGLQFLFEYFSETQRNKGNFPGRFSGRQFSNSRSEMNVSTLELGDSALYLCASLYSSGPTDTQYFGPGTRLTVL.

The chain is built from TRBV6-5 and TRBJ1-3; 10 positions match TRBD1. The CDR3 is 14 residues long. Losses at the gene ends were 10 bases for V and 1 base for J; bases not matched to a gene: 4. Germline assignment: CDR1 MNHEY and CDR2 SVGAGI. The CDR3: CATRTGGSGNTIYF. The CDR3 DNA follows: TGTGCCACCAGGACAGGGGGTTCTGGAAACACCATATATTTT.